The rows below give T cell receptor beta chains drawn from one sample of a study of T-cell reconstitution after alpha-beta-depleted transplantation in children. A single record per CDR3 protein comes from TCRdb applying MiXCR to the PCR reads. The sample carries 200,000 to 250,000 distinct CDR3 sequences, around 10% recorded once. Sequenced here: PBMCs from the stem cell graft donor, sampled from the stem cell graft. The receptors stem from a human donor who donated a stem cell graft to a child with acute lymphoblastic leukemia. The CDR3 runs from the conserved cysteine through the conserved F or W. Each record gives: D gene, J gene, V gene, clone size, CDR3 DNA, CDR3 protein. D genes are given only for firm matches. Not all rows give a size; the values are once, few, many and, for expanded clones, a class.

D gene: .
J gene: TRBJ2-3
V gene: TRBV18
clone size: .
CDR3 DNA: TGTGCCAGCTCACCACGGTCTATAGATACGCAGTATTTT
CDR3 protein: CASSPRSIDTQYF

D gene: TRBD1
J gene: TRBJ2-1
V gene: TRBV10-3
clone size: many
CDR3 DNA: TGTGCCATCCAGGGACAGGGAAAGCAGTTCTTC
CDR3 protein: CAIQGQGKQFF

D gene: TRBD1
J gene: TRBJ2-3
V gene: TRBV5-1
clone size: many
CDR3 DNA: TGCGCCAGCAGCGACCCTCACACAGGGGTTCCATCCACAGATACGCAGTATTTT
CDR3 protein: CASSDPHTGVPSTDTQYF

D gene: .
J gene: TRBJ1-2
V gene: TRBV4-3
clone size: few
CDR3 DNA: TGCGCCAGCAGCCATGCTCCAGGGGCCACTAACTATGGCTACACCTTC
CDR3 protein: CASSHAPGATNYGYTF

D gene: .
J gene: TRBJ2-7
V gene: TRBV29-1
clone size: many
CDR3 DNA: TGCAGCGTTGCCCCAGACAGATTAGTCTACGAGCAGTACTTC
CDR3 protein: CSVAPDRLVYEQYF

D gene: .
J gene: TRBJ2-5
V gene: TRBV19
clone size: many
CDR3 DNA: TGTGCCAGTAGTATAGCACAGAACCCCCGCGAGACCCAGTACTTC
CDR3 protein: CASSIAQNPRETQYF

D gene: .
J gene: TRBJ1-2
V gene: TRBV3-1
clone size: .
CDR3 DNA: TGTGCCAGCAGCCCGACCCGCGGGGGGCCGGGCTACACCTTC
CDR3 protein: CASSPTRGGPGYTF

D gene: TRBD2
J gene: TRBJ2-3
V gene: TRBV19
clone size: .
CDR3 DNA: TGTGCCAGTAGTGCCAGCGGGGCTCCTTACACAGATACGCAGTATTTT
CDR3 protein: CASSASGAPYTDTQYF

D gene: .
J gene: TRBJ2-1
V gene: TRBV29-1
clone size: .
CDR3 DNA: TGCAGCGTTGCGGGACGCCGTAACAATGAGCAGTTCTTC
CDR3 protein: CSVAGRRNNEQFF

D gene: TRBD1
J gene: TRBJ1-2
V gene: TRBV12-3/TRBV12-4
clone size: many
CDR3 DNA: TGTGCCAGCGGGGGACAGGGAGCAGCTAACTATGGCTACACCTTC
CDR3 protein: CASGGQGAANYGYTF

D gene: .
J gene: TRBJ2-3
V gene: TRBV7-8
clone size: .
CDR3 DNA: TGTGCCAGCAGCACGCGCCCAGGAGGGGCAGATACGCAGTATTTT
CDR3 protein: CASSTRPGGADTQYF

D gene: .
J gene: TRBJ1-1
V gene: TRBV7-6
clone size: .
CDR3 DNA: TGTGCCAGCAGCTTATGGAGGTACACTGAAGCTTTCTTT
CDR3 protein: CASSLWRYTEAFF

D gene: TRBD2
J gene: TRBJ2-2
V gene: TRBV11-2
clone size: many
CDR3 DNA: TGTGCCAGCAGCCGCCTCCGCGGGGGCGGGGAGCTGTTTTTT
CDR3 protein: CASSRLRGGGELFF

D gene: .
J gene: TRBJ1-1
V gene: TRBV15
clone size: few
CDR3 DNA: TGTGCCACCAGCGCGGCGACAGGTAGGAACACTGAAGCTTTCTTT
CDR3 protein: CATSAATGRNTEAFF

D gene: .
J gene: TRBJ2-1
V gene: TRBV12-3/TRBV12-4
clone size: many
CDR3 DNA: TGTGCCAGCAGTCCTAGTAAGGGGGGATACAATGAGCAGTTCTTC
CDR3 protein: CASSPSKGGYNEQFF

D gene: .
J gene: TRBJ1-2
V gene: TRBV12-3/TRBV12-4
clone size: many
CDR3 DNA: TGTGCCAGCAGTTTGCAGGGGTACTATGGCTACACCTTC
CDR3 protein: CASSLQGYYGYTF

D gene: TRBD1
J gene: TRBJ2-1
V gene: TRBV12-3/TRBV12-4
clone size: few
CDR3 DNA: TGTGCCAGCAGTCGATCCCGGGACAGCAGCTCCTACAATGAGCAGTTCTTC
CDR3 protein: CASSRSRDSSSYNEQFF

D gene: .
J gene: TRBJ2-5
V gene: TRBV29-1
clone size: few
CDR3 DNA: TGCAGCGTGGGTGGGGGGACCGAAGAGACCCAGTACTTC
CDR3 protein: CSVGGGTEETQYF

D gene: .
J gene: TRBJ2-5
V gene: TRBV18
clone size: .
CDR3 DNA: TGTGCCAGCTCACCCGAAATCGCACTGGGGGGCCAAGAGACCCAGTACTTC
CDR3 protein: CASSPEIALGGQETQYF

D gene: .
J gene: TRBJ2-2
V gene: TRBV6-1
clone size: many
CDR3 DNA: TGTGCCAGCGGTGGCAGGGGAGAAACCGGGGAGCTGTTTTTT
CDR3 protein: CASGGRGETGELFF

D gene: .
J gene: TRBJ2-3
V gene: TRBV29-1
clone size: many
CDR3 DNA: TGCAGCGTTGAGTCAGGGGACGGCACAGATACGCAGTATTTT
CDR3 protein: CSVESGDGTDTQYF

D gene: .
J gene: TRBJ1-1
V gene: TRBV5-5
clone size: .
CDR3 DNA: TGTGCCAGCCAGGGGATAGAGGGACGGTTGAACACTGAAGCTTTCTTT
CDR3 protein: CASQGIEGRLNTEAFF

D gene: TRBD1
J gene: TRBJ1-2
V gene: TRBV12-3/TRBV12-4
clone size: many
CDR3 DNA: TGTGCCAGCAGTGGGGCCCCACAGGGGGGATCCTATGGCTACACCTTC
CDR3 protein: CASSGAPQGGSYGYTF

D gene: .
J gene: TRBJ1-2
V gene: TRBV6-5
clone size: many
CDR3 DNA: TGTGCCAGCAGGGAGGGGTATCGCGGCTACACCTTC
CDR3 protein: CASREGYRGYTF

D gene: .
J gene: TRBJ2-1
V gene: TRBV5-8
clone size: many
CDR3 DNA: TGTGCCAGCAGCTTTCAGAAGGGGGCCTACAATGAGCAGTTCTTC
CDR3 protein: CASSFQKGAYNEQFF

D gene: TRBD1
J gene: TRBJ1-1
V gene: TRBV6-5
clone size: few
CDR3 DNA: TGTGCCAGCAGTTCGAACAGGGGTTATAACACTGAAGCTTTCTTT
CDR3 protein: CASSSNRGYNTEAFF

D gene: .
J gene: TRBJ1-2
V gene: TRBV9
clone size: few
CDR3 DNA: TGTGCCAGCAGCGTAGAACATCCTCCGGGGACCTTC
CDR3 protein: CASSVEHPPGTF

D gene: TRBD1
J gene: TRBJ2-7
V gene: TRBV6-5
clone size: few
CDR3 DNA: TGTGCCAGCACAAATCGGACAGGGCCCTACGAGCAGTACTTC
CDR3 protein: CASTNRTGPYEQYF

D gene: TRBD1
J gene: TRBJ1-3
V gene: TRBV6-5
clone size: .
CDR3 DNA: TGTGCCAGCAGTTCGACAGGGGCTGGAAACACCATATATTTT
CDR3 protein: CASSSTGAGNTIYF

D gene: .
J gene: TRBJ2-3
V gene: TRBV6-2/TRBV6-3
clone size: few
CDR3 DNA: TGTGCCAGCAGACCCGGCTTGGGGGAATTGGATACGCAGTATTTT
CDR3 protein: CASRPGLGELDTQYF

D gene: .
J gene: TRBJ2-5
V gene: TRBV3-1
clone size: many
CDR3 DNA: TGTGCCAGCAGCCCTGAGGGCAGGTCTTCCGAGACCCAGTACTTC
CDR3 protein: CASSPEGRSSETQYF

D gene: .
J gene: TRBJ1-1
V gene: TRBV20-1
clone size: few
CDR3 DNA: TGCAGTGCTGGGCGTTCTGGCGGGGCTGAAGCTTTCTTT
CDR3 protein: CSAGRSGGAEAFF

D gene: TRBD2
J gene: TRBJ2-3
V gene: TRBV6-1
clone size: many
CDR3 DNA: TGTGCCAGCAGTGGGACTAGCGGGGGGGCTGATACGCAGTATTTT
CDR3 protein: CASSGTSGGADTQYF

D gene: .
J gene: TRBJ2-2
V gene: TRBV29-1
clone size: .
CDR3 DNA: TGCAGCGTGCAAGACACCGGGGAGCTGTTTTTT
CDR3 protein: CSVQDTGELFF

D gene: .
J gene: TRBJ2-1
V gene: TRBV29-1
clone size: few
CDR3 DNA: TGCAGCGTTGATCGGGGACACTACAATGAGCAGTTCTTC
CDR3 protein: CSVDRGHYNEQFF

D gene: TRBD2
J gene: TRBJ2-3
V gene: TRBV10-2
clone size: .
CDR3 DNA: TGCGCCAGCAATAGCGGGAATTTGTTTGCCACAGATACGCAGTATTTT
CDR3 protein: CASNSGNLFATDTQYF

D gene: .
J gene: TRBJ2-3
V gene: TRBV27
clone size: .
CDR3 DNA: TGTGCCAGCAGTTTAATGGGGGGGCCAGATACGCAGTATTTT
CDR3 protein: CASSLMGGPDTQYF

D gene: TRBD2
J gene: TRBJ2-3
V gene: TRBV7-6
clone size: .
CDR3 DNA: TGTGCCAGCAGCTTAGACCTGGGACTAGCAACAGATACGCAGTATTTT
CDR3 protein: CASSLDLGLATDTQYF

D gene: TRBD1
J gene: TRBJ1-1
V gene: TRBV10-3
clone size: many
CDR3 DNA: TGTGCCATCAGTGTATACACCCTAGGACAGGGGACGAACACTGAAGCTTTCTTT
CDR3 protein: CAISVYTLGQGTNTEAFF

D gene: .
J gene: TRBJ2-5
V gene: TRBV20-1
clone size: .
CDR3 DNA: TGCAGTGCTAGAACCTCCGGTGGTGGGGGAGAGACCCAGTACTTC
CDR3 protein: CSARTSGGGGETQYF

D gene: .
J gene: TRBJ2-6
V gene: TRBV18
clone size: few
CDR3 DNA: TGTGCCAGCTCACCACCTAGGGTGGACTCTGGGGCCAACGTCCTGACTTTC
CDR3 protein: CASSPPRVDSGANVLTF

D gene: .
J gene: TRBJ2-3
V gene: TRBV5-1
clone size: few
CDR3 DNA: TGCGCCAGCAGCTTGCGCGGGGTAGAAAAAGATACGCAGTATTTT
CDR3 protein: CASSLRGVEKDTQYF

D gene: TRBD2
J gene: TRBJ2-1
V gene: TRBV5-1
clone size: many
CDR3 DNA: TGCGCCAGCAGCTTGAAATTAGCGGGACTACCCCTCGGGGGCAATGAGCAGTTCTTC
CDR3 protein: CASSLKLAGLPLGGNEQFF

D gene: .
J gene: TRBJ1-5
V gene: TRBV5-1
clone size: .
CDR3 DNA: TGCGCCAGCAGCCCAATGGACACCAATCAGCCCCAGCATTTT
CDR3 protein: CASSPMDTNQPQHF

D gene: TRBD1
J gene: TRBJ1-5
V gene: TRBV18
clone size: .
CDR3 DNA: TGTGCCAGCTCACCTGGGACAGGGGGAGAACAGCCCCAGCATTTT
CDR3 protein: CASSPGTGGEQPQHF

D gene: .
J gene: TRBJ1-1
V gene: TRBV15
clone size: many
CDR3 DNA: TGTGCCACCAGCGGACCCAGGGGTAGCACTGAAGCTTTCTTT
CDR3 protein: CATSGPRGSTEAFF

D gene: TRBD2
J gene: TRBJ2-1
V gene: TRBV29-1
clone size: .
CDR3 DNA: TGCAGCGTGGGGGGGTATGAGCAGTTCTTC
CDR3 protein: CSVGGYEQFF